The next 25 T cell receptor beta chains were all read from a single sample in a study of CD8+CD57+ T cells in acquired aplastic anemia (dated by TCRdb to 2016 to 2019). Sequencing instrument: Illumina HiSeq 2000. Profiling of TCR beta VDJ combinations and CDR3 sequences used genomic DNA as the template. The raw public data were reprocessed by TCRdb itself: fastp quality trimming at Q25, MiXCR clonotype calling, in-frame beta chains only. For every CDR3 protein sequence, its rows merge into one entry that carries the most common genes and DNA. The sample table shows some 170,000 distinct CDR3 sequences, and 35% to 55% are seen once. Approximately 1% of the sample is taken by the ten largest. Sequencing was carried out using sorted CD4+, CD8+, or CD8+CD57+ T cells (not recorded which) from PBMCs. All receptors come from a human donor in good health.

This clonotype was picked up many times. This chain connects TRBV20-1 to TRBJ2-1; 9 positions match TRBD2. V gave up 2 bases and J gave up 12 bases; unmatched junction bases: 14. The CDR3 spans 15 residues. Germline loops: CDR1 DFQATT, CDR2 SNEGSKA (reference sequence). As DNA, the CDR3 is TGCAGTGCTAGAAGTGCGCGGGGGGGAATTGAAGGGCAGTTCTTC. This encodes CSARSARGGIEGQFF.

This clonotype was recorded a few times. A much larger clone sits a single nucleotide away, making a read error possible. This rearrangement joins TRBV7-8 to TRBJ1-3; 7 nucleotides match TRBD1. From germline, CDR1 is SGHVS and CDR2 FQNEAQ. The CDR3 spans 16 residues. CDR3 region: CASSPSSTGDGNAIYF. As DNA, the CDR3 is TGTGCCAGCAGCCCCAGCAGCACAGGGGATGGAAACGCCATATATTTT.

V is TRBV27 and J is TRBJ2-7; D uncertain. Germline values: CDR1 MNHEY, CDR2 SMNVEV (reference sequence). Trimming pared 0 bases from V and 2 bases from J, leaving 17 bases between. The CDR3 length is 17 residues. This CDR3 reads CASSLSGSVASTYEQYF. The CDR3 nucleotides read TGTGCCAGCAGTTTATCAGGCTCCGTGGCATCGACCTACGAGCAGTACTTC.

V is TRBV29-1 and J is TRBJ2-2; D may be TRBD1 (5 bases). This CDR3 is built from 14 residues. V lost 7 bases and J 1 base, leaving 13 bases between the germline ends. The germline CDR1 and CDR2 sequences are SQVTM and ANQGSEA. The chain's CDR3 is CSAGISLNTGELFF. The CDR3 nucleotides read TGCAGCGCAGGGATTTCGCTGAACACCGGGGAGCTGTTTTTT.

This clonotype was detected ten times or more. The CDR3: CSVEGDYDNEQFF. The CDR3 bases are TGCAGCGTTGAAGGGGACTACGACAATGAGCAGTTCTTC. The genes are TRBV29-1 and TRBJ2-1, with TRBD2 identical over 7 bases. The V gene's germline CDR1 is SQVTM and CDR2 ANQGSEA. This CDR3 contains 13 residues. The junction had 2 bases not matched to a gene; V was cut back by 1 base and J by 5 bases.

In regard to this clonotype: Possible read error: a much larger clone is one base away. Here the CDR3 reads CASSLVGIPNTEAFF. DNA of the CDR3: TGCGCCAGCAGCTTGGTGGGCATCCCTAACACTGAAGCTTTCTTT. V usage is TRBV5-1 and J usage is TRBJ1-1, with unresolved D. Germline V gene data show CDR1 as SGHRS and CDR2 as YFSETQ. V was cut by 0 bases and J by 2 bases, with 11 bases left in between. The CDR3 covers 15 residues.

The genes are TRBV12-3 or TRBV12-4 and TRBJ2-1; 7 positions match TRBD2. V shed 7 bases and J 3 bases; nucleotides not matched to a gene: 12. The CDR3 sequence is 16 residues long. CDR3 coding DNA: TGTGCCAGCACCCCCCTCCTAGCGGCGAACTACAATGAGCAGTTCTTC. Its protein is CASTPLLAANYNEQFF.

This clonotype was counted many times. The chain employs TRBV14 and TRBJ1-1; D not resolved. Germline V gives CDR1 SGHDN, CDR2 FVKESK. V was cut by 4 bases and J by 5 bases, with 8 bases left in between. This CDR3 is built from 12 residues. The CDR3 spells CASSRYLTEAFF. For the CDR3, the DNA is TGTGCCAGCAGCCGATATTTGACTGAAGCTTTCTTT.

The chain is built from TRBV11-1 and TRBJ2-2; TRBD2 might be the D (6 bases). CDR3 length: 19 amino acids. V was trimmed by 4 bases and J by 5 bases, leaving 26 bases between them. Germline-derived CDR1 and CDR2 are SGHAT and FQDESV (reference sequence). The CDR3 DNA follows: TGTGCCAGCAGCTACGGGCGGGACGGCATAGTGGTAGGGACCGGGGAGCTGTTTTTT. Translation gives CASSYGRDGIVVGTGELFF.

Note on this clonotype: This may be a read error, as it is one base from a much larger clone. The CDR3 nucleotides read TGCGCCAGCGGCTTGTCCTCTTGGGGGACTGAAGCTTTCTTT. Translated: CASGLSSWGTEAFF. This chain connects TRBV5-1 to TRBJ1-1, with a tentative D call TRBD1 (5 bases). CDR1 and CDR2 (germline): SGHRS, YFSETQ. CDR3 length: 14 amino acids.

There are many counts of this clonotype. The CDR3 region is CSVDNDVNTEAFF. The CDR3 region has the DNA TGCAGTGTGGATAATGACGTGAACACTGAAGCTTTCTTT. The chain joins TRBV20-1 to TRBJ1-1; D is undetermined. The V and J ends lost 7 bases and 0 bases respectively, with 12 bases between them. Germline CDR1 is DFQATT and CDR2 is SNEGSKA (reference sequence). The CDR3 runs 13 residues.

CDR3 nucleotide sequence: TGTGCCACCAGCAGAGAGGGCGGGTTTGGGGCCAACGTCCTGACTTTC. Translating gives CATSREGGFGANVLTF. The chain recombines TRBV15 with TRBJ2-6, with D perhaps TRBD2 (5 bases). The ends were cut back, 0 bases at V and 3 bases at J, with 9 bases in the middle. Per germline, CDR1 LNHNV and CDR2 YYDKDF (reference sequence). The CDR3 runs 16 residues. The full variable domain, rest sourced from reference TRBV15 and TRBJ2-6, is DAMVIQNPRYQVTQFGKPVTLSCSQTLNHNVMYWYQQKSSQAPKLLFHYYDKDFNNEADTPDNFQSRRPNTSFCFLDIRSPGLGDTAMYLCATSREGGFGANVLTFGAGSRLTVL.

This clonotype has a handful of counts. The chain carries TRBV7-2 and TRBJ2-7, with 7 nucleotides matching TRBD1. Germline V gene data show CDR1 as SGHTA and CDR2 as FQGNSA. Losses at the gene ends were 5 bases for V and 3 bases for J; bases not matched to a gene: 7. CDR3 length: 14 amino acids. The DNA for the CDR3 is TGTGCCAGCAGCCCACAACAGGGGAACTACGAGCAGTACTTC. The encoded protein is CASSPQQGNYEQYF.

This clonotype has a handful of counts. V gene TRBV28 combines with J gene TRBJ2-7; TRBD2 agrees at 9 bases. This CDR3 is 14 amino acids long. Looked up from germline, CDR1 is MDHEN and CDR2 is SYDVKM. With V trimmed by 3 bases and J by 4 bases, 4 bases remained unmatched. CDR3 in amino acids: CASSFSTSGYEQYF. As DNA, the CDR3 is TGTGCCAGCAGTTTCTCCACTAGCGGGTACGAGCAGTACTTC.

Many counts were recorded for this clonotype. This sequence joins TRBV6-5 and TRBJ1-1; the D gene is possibly TRBD1 (5 bases). The CDR3 consists of 15 residues. Germline values: CDR1 MNHEY, CDR2 SVGAGI. Trimming took off 0 bases at V and 7 bases at J, with 15 bases between the two ends. DNA of the CDR3: TGTGCCAGCAGTTACTCGGGCAGGGCGAGGGGTGAAGCTTTCTTT. Translated, it gives CASSYSGRARGEAFF.

With respect to this clonotype: A single base separates this from a much larger clone, so it may be a read error. It is likely a read error, because the conserved phenylalanine at the end of the CDR3 is missing. V and J are TRBV9 and TRBJ1-5, with D uncertain. Trimming stripped 4 bases from V and 4 bases from J, with 9 bases between. This CDR3 is 13 amino acids long. CDR1 and CDR2 (germline): SGDLS, YYNGEE. CDR3 nucleotide sequence: TGTGCCAGCAGCATAGGATTAAATCAGCCCCAGCATCTT. Translating it yields CASSIGLNQPQHL.

This clonotype was recorded only once. A read error may explain this, as a much larger clone is one base away. The chain links TRBV6-5 to TRBJ2-7; 9 bases align to TRBD1. This CDR3 has 16 amino acids. The V gene's germline CDR1 is MNHEY and CDR2 SVGAGI. CDR3 nucleotide sequence: TGTGCCAGCAGTTACTCCCCCGGGACAGGGCCTTACGAGCAATACTTC. This encodes CASSYSPGTGPYEQYF.

This clonotype was detected a few times. Mismatch with germline at one junction end may stem from a read error. This chain uses TRBV27 with TRBJ1-2; D is uncertain. Germline V gene data show CDR1 as MNHEY and CDR2 as SMNVEV (reference sequence). This CDR3 comprises 14 residues. The CDR3 reads CASSLSIVPRKYYF. The CDR3 DNA reads TGTGCCAGCAGTTTATCGATTGTCCCCCGAAAGTACTACTTC.

Comment on this clonotype: A much larger clonotype is one base distant, so this may be a read error. Since the CDR3 does not end with the conserved phenylalanine or tryptophan, this likely comes from a read error. The chain uses TRBV10-3 and TRBJ2-3, with D hard to call. CDR1 ENHRY and CDR2 SYGVKD come from the germline V gene. The CDR3 contains 14 residues. The CDR3 spells CASSSTSSTDTQYL. The DNA of the CDR3 is TGTGCCAGCAGTTCGACCAGTAGCACAGATACGCAGTATCTT.

The chain is built from TRBV9 and TRBJ1-1; D gene unclear. CDR3 length: 12 amino acids. V was pared by 0 bases and J by 5 bases, with 5 bases between. Germline loops: CDR1 SGDLS, CDR2 YYNGEE. CDR3 sequence reads: CASSVVTTEAFF. DNA of the CDR3: TGTGCCAGCAGCGTAGTAACAACTGAAGCTTTCTTT.

This clonotype was observed many times. This chain joins TRBV7-9 and TRBJ1-6; D perhaps matches TRBD1 (5 bases). The CDR3 spans 15 residues. Germline V gives CDR1 SEHNR, CDR2 FQNEAQ (reference sequence). Trimming stripped 5 bases from V and 6 bases from J, with 14 bases between. CDR3 nucleotides: TGTGCCAGCAGCGGGAGGGGTCGGAGTAATTCACCCCTCCACTTT. It yields the protein CASSGRGRSNSPLHF.

This chain uses TRBV10-2 with TRBJ1-4, with 7 bases aligning to TRBD1. This CDR3 is built from 14 residues. Germline V gene sequence: CDR1 WSHSY, CDR2 SAAADI. The V segment lost 3 bases and the J segment 8 bases; nucleotides outside the gene matches: 6. CDR3 sequence: CASSEGGGLEKLFF. Written as DNA, the CDR3 is TGCGCCAGCAGTGAAGGAGGGGGCCTAGAAAAACTGTTTTTT.

J is TRBJ2-2 and V is TRBV12-3 or TRBV12-4; 7 bases match TRBD1. The CDR3 has 14 residues. J lost 3 bases, V lost 5 bases, and 3 bases had no gene match. In DNA, the CDR3 is TGTGCCAGCAGTGTGGGACAGTACACCGGGGAGCTGTTTTTT. As protein: CASSVGQYTGELFF.

Notes on this clonotype: An end of the junction differs from the germline gene, which may be a read error. The rearrangement links TRBV7-7 to TRBJ2-3; no clear D gene. The CDR3 has 15 amino acids. Per germline, CDR1 SSHAT and CDR2 FNYEAQ (reference sequence). The CDR3 DNA reads TGTGCTAGCAGTCCCCTGGGCGTCGGCACAGATACGCAGTATTTT. Amino acid sequence: CASSPLGVGTDTQYF.

This clonotype came up many times. The chain's CDR3 is CASSPRGTTGDTQYF. The CDR3 DNA follows: TGTGCCAGCAGCCCGCGTGGGACGACGGGGGATACGCAGTATTTT. This chain uses TRBV11-3 with TRBJ2-3; D assignment may be TRBD1 or TRBD2 (5 bases each). Trimming cost V 5 bases and J 6 bases, with 18 bases left between them. Germline CDR1 SGHNT, CDR2 YENEEA. This CDR3 is built from 15 residues.